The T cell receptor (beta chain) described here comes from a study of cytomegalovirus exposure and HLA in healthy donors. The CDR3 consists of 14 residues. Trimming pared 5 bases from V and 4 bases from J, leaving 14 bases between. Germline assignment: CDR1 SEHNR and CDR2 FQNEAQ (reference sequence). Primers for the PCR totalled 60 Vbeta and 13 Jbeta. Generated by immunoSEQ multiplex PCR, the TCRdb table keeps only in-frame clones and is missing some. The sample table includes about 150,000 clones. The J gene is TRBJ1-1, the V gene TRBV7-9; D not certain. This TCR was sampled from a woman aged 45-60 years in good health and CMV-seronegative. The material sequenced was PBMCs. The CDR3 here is CASSPRTGGTEAFF. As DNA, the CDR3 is TGTGCCAGCAGCCCCCGGACTGGAGGCACTGAAGCTTTCTTT.